Presented here are 30 T cell receptor beta chains from one specimen sequenced in a study of T cells in Graves' hyperthyroidism and ophthalmopathy (dated by TCRdb to between 2018 and 2020). The protocol used for the library was multiplex PCR. Instrument on record: Illumina HiSeq 2000. TCR beta CDR3 regions were amplified from RNA transcripts. The first round of RT-PCR for the TCR CDR3 was performed with the HTBI primer set and the Qiagen OneStep RT-PCR kit. The public reads were run again by TCRdb, first through fastp at Q25 and then through MiXCR, and only productive beta chains were kept. CDR3 protein duplicates are merged, each entry listing the most common genes and DNA. This sample holds about 540,000 distinct CDR3 sequences; more than 45% were observed only once. The top ten constitute just over 8% of the sample. The source material was peripheral blood or thyroid tissue (not recorded which). These TCRs come from a woman aged 18-30 years with Graves' hyperthyroidism. Donor details come from another sample of the same person, matched by shared clones.

This clonotype was seen ten or more times. The CDR3 DNA reads as TGTGCCAGCAGTTGGGGTAGGGAGACCCAGTACTTC. As protein: CASSWGRETQYF. The rearrangement joins TRBV12-3 or TRBV12-4 to TRBJ2-5; D not resolved. Deletions cut 4 bases from V and 5 bases from J, with 8 bases between. The CDR3 spans 12 residues.

This clonotype was detected only a few times. This sequence joins TRBV7-8 and TRBJ1-2; 9 positions match TRBD1. The germline gives CDR1 SGHVS, CDR2 FQNEAQ. V shed 5 bases and J 8 bases; nucleotides not matched to a gene: 12. This CDR3 comprises 15 residues. The DNA of the CDR3 is TGTGCCAGCAGCGGGAGTCCCGGGACAGGGCTAGGCTACACCTTC. This gives the protein CASSGSPGTGLGYTF.

V and J are TRBV6-2 or TRBV6-3 and TRBJ1-1; D gene ambiguous. V was pared by 2 bases and J by 2 bases, with 18 bases between. The CDR3 spans 17 residues. Germline assignment: CDR1 MNHEY and CDR2 SVGEGT. The chain's CDR3 is CASSYLGSGGINTEAFF. The CDR3 region has the DNA TGTGCCAGCAGTTACCTGGGGTCGGGTGGGATAAACACTGAAGCTTTCTTT.

This clonotype has only a few counts. The rearrangement links TRBV10-1 to TRBJ2-2; tentatively, D is TRBD2 (5 bases). This CDR3 is built from 13 residues. The germline V gene has CDR1 WNHNN and CDR2 SYGVQD (reference sequence). V was pared by 4 bases and J by 7 bases, with 10 bases between. CDR3 DNA: TGCGCCAGCAGTGTCTATGAGGGCGGGGAGCTGTTTTTT. Protein sequence: CASSVYEGGELFF.

The chain is built from TRBV29-1 and TRBJ2-7, with 7 bases that match TRBD1. The length of the CDR3 is 12 residues. Looked up from germline, CDR1 is SQVTM and CDR2 is ANQGSEA. With V trimmed by 7 bases and J by 6 bases, 9 bases remained unmatched. CDR3 protein: CSGDSALSEQYF. In DNA, the CDR3 is TGCAGCGGGGACAGTGCCCTGTCCGAGCAGTACTTC.

This clonotype has more than one count but fewer than ten. The CDR3 region is CASSPRGGAGANVLTF. The CDR3 DNA is TGTGCCAGCAGCCCCCGGGGAGGCGCTGGGGCCAACGTCCTGACTTTC. The rearrangement uses TRBV7-2 and TRBJ2-6; maybe TRBD2 (6 bases). V lost 5 bases, J lost 2 bases, and 13 bases lay in between. Germline CDR1 is SGHTA and CDR2 is FQGNSA. This CDR3 region has 16 residues.

This chain uses TRBV7-2 with TRBJ2-7; tentatively, D is TRBD1 (6 bases). The V end lost 5 bases, the J end lost 0 bases, and 11 bases lay between the germline ends. Germline CDR1 SGHTA, CDR2 FQGNSA. The CDR3 covers 14 residues. The DNA of the CDR3 is TGTGCCAGCAGCCCAGTCAGGGGCTCCTACGAGCAGTACTTC. This translates into CASSPVRGSYEQYF.

For this clonotype: Because the CDR3 is missing its conserved closing phenylalanine or tryptophan, this is likely a read error. The rearrangement links TRBV29-1 to TRBJ1-1; D is possibly TRBD1 (6 bases). In germline, CDR1 is SQVTM, CDR2 ANQGSEA. The CDR3 runs 15 residues. For the CDR3, the DNA is TGCAGTGCTACGGCTTGGGGGCCTGGGAGCACTGAAGCTTTCTCT. Amino acids: CSATAWGPGSTEAFS.

The gene calls are TRBV9 and TRBJ1-2; tentative D call: TRBD1 (5 bases). The CDR3 has 16 amino acids. V gave up 4 bases and J gave up 0 bases, with 16 bases separating them. The germline gives CDR1 SGDLS, CDR2 YYNGEE. The CDR3 sequence is CASSLTPDITNYGYTF. The CDR3 bases are TGTGCCAGCAGCCTAACTCCGGACATAACTAACTATGGCTACACCTTC.

V is TRBV11-1 and J is TRBJ2-5; 9 bases line up with TRBD1. The germline V gene encodes CDR1 SGHAT and CDR2 FQDESV (reference sequence). CDR3 length equals 17 residues. The V and J ends lost 5 bases and 3 bases, in that order; junction bases with no gene match: 13. CDR3 protein: CASSPRLTGTGKETQYF. The CDR3 nucleotides read TGTGCCAGCAGCCCGAGGTTGACAGGGACAGGGAAAGAGACCCAGTACTTC.

The chain employs TRBV7-2 and TRBJ1-6, with TRBD1 identical over 7 bases. V was pared by 5 bases and J by 9 bases, with 4 bases of the junction left unmatched. This CDR3 has 13 residues. Germline CDR1 is SGHTA and CDR2 is FQGNSA. For the CDR3, the DNA is TGTGCCAGCAGCCAGACAGGGAGTTCACCCCTCCACTTT. This translates into CASSQTGSSPLHF.

This sequence joins TRBV29-1 and TRBJ2-7; 7 nucleotides agree with TRBD2. Germline V CDR1 and CDR2: SQVTM, ANQGSEA. V lost 1 base and J lost 4; bases outside the gene matches: 16. This CDR3 has 17 amino acids. The CDR3 DNA sequence: TGCAGCGTTGAAGGTACTGCCTCAGCGGGGAGACGGTACGAGCAGTACTTC. This sequence encodes CSVEGTASAGRRYEQYF.

This chain joins TRBV7-9 and TRBJ1-5; D is perhaps TRBD1 (5 bases). CDR1 and CDR2 (germline): SEHNR, FQNEAQ (reference sequence). The CDR3 totals 13 residues. Trimming removed 5 bases from V and 7 bases from J, with 12 bases in between. For the CDR3, the DNA is TGTGCCAGCAGCGTGGGGCTTAGGCAGCCCCAGCATTTT. Translated: CASSVGLRQPQHF.

V gene TRBV12-3 or TRBV12-4 combines with J gene TRBJ1-6; 8 bases align to TRBD1. This CDR3 contains 15 residues. V dropped 0 bases and J dropped 8; count of bases not matched to a gene: 3. The CDR3 loop reads CASSLATGVDSPLHF. CDR3 nucleotides: TGTGCCAGCAGTTTAGCGACAGGGGTAGATTCACCCCTCCACTTT.

The chain joins TRBV7-2 to TRBJ1-2; 9 nucleotides agree with TRBD1. The length of the CDR3 is 14 residues. V lost 8 bases and J lost 4; bases outside the gene matches: 8. Germline CDR1 is SGHTA and CDR2 is FQGNSA. CDR3 protein: CASEDGTGSYGYTF. The CDR3 DNA is TGTGCCAGCGAGGACGGGACAGGGTCCTATGGCTACACCTTC.

As concerns this clonotype: One junction end does not reproduce the germline sequence, and a read error may be involved. The chain links TRBV6-5 to TRBJ1-1; D is possibly TRBD1 (5 bases). CDR1 and CDR2 (germline): MNHEY, SVGAGI. This CDR3 is 15 amino acids long. CDR3 nucleotides: TGTGCCATCAGTTACCGGGGCCAGCTGAACACTGAAGCTTTCTTT. It codes for CAISYRGQLNTEAFF.

This clonotype was observed at least ten times. The gene calls are TRBV15 and TRBJ2-2; tentative D call: TRBD2 (6 bases). The ends were cut back, 1 base at V and 6 bases at J, with 12 bases in the middle. The CDR3 consists of 15 residues. The germline V gene encodes CDR1 LNHNV and CDR2 YYDKDF (reference sequence). The CDR3 bases are TGTGCCACCAGCAGAGTGAGGACGGGGGCCGGGGAGCTGTTTTTT. The encoded protein is CATSRVRTGAGELFF.

This clonotype was detected many times. The chain couples TRBV25-1 to TRBJ2-5; 8 bases are shared with TRBD2. Germline V CDR1 and CDR2: MGHDK, SYGVNS. The CDR3 length is 18 residues. The junction had 15 bases not matched to a gene; V was cut back by 5 bases and J by 1 base. As DNA, the CDR3 is TGTGCCAGCAGTTCATCTCGCGGGGCGGGAGGTATCCAAGAGACCCAGTACTTC. Its translation is CASSSSRGAGGIQETQYF.

In its sample, this clonotype was seen many times. The chain uses TRBV29-1 and TRBJ1-1, with D possibly TRBD1 on 5 matching bases. Germline CDR1 reads SQVTM; CDR2 reads ANQGSEA. V was clipped by 8 bases and J by 0 bases, with 10 bases between them. This CDR3 region has 12 residues. DNA of the CDR3: TGCAGCACGGGACTATTGAACACTGAAGCTTTCTTT. This translates into CSTGLLNTEAFF.

The V call is TRBV10-3, the J call TRBJ1-2; D may be TRBD1 (5 bases). The V end was cut by 2 bases, the J end by 4 bases, with 8 bases between. The CDR3 has 13 residues. From germline, CDR1 is ENHRY and CDR2 SYGVKD. The CDR3 loop reads CAISERQTYGYTF. The CDR3 DNA is TGTGCCATCAGTGAGCGACAGACCTATGGCTACACCTTC.

V usage is TRBV4-2 and J usage is TRBJ2-7; 10 bases are a match to TRBD1. CDR3 length: 17 amino acids. Germline CDR1 LGHNA, CDR2 YNFKEQ. V lost 1 base to trimming and J lost 4 bases; unmatched junction nucleotides: 10. The CDR3 sequence: CASSQGPLRQGAYEQYF. The CDR3 region has the DNA TGTGCCAGCAGCCAAGGCCCCCTAAGACAGGGGGCATACGAGCAGTACTTC.

Regarding this clonotype: A much more abundant neighbour one base away suggests this may be a read error. The V and J genes are TRBV19 and TRBJ1-5; D gene uncertain. This CDR3 is 15 amino acids long. From germline, CDR1 is LNHDA and CDR2 SQIVND (reference sequence). The CDR3 DNA reads TGTGCCAGTGGTATCAGGCTGATTAGCAATCAGCCCCAGCATTTT. It is translated as CASGIRLISNQPQHF.

J is TRBJ1-5 and V is TRBV20-1; possible D gene TRBD1, 5 bases. Between the trimmed V and J ends, which lost 4 bases and 7 bases, there was a span of 17 bases. The CDR3 is 14 residues long. CDR1 is DFQATT and CDR2 is SNEGSKA in the germline V gene (reference sequence). CDR3 nucleotides: TGCAGTGCTACCCGGCCCGGGGGATGGCAGCCCCAGCATTTT. Residues: CSATRPGGWQPQHF.

On this clonotype itself: This may stem from a read error, because a much larger clone lies one nucleotide away. The chain joins TRBV10-3 to TRBJ2-7; no reliable D call. The CDR3 has 13 residues. The V gene lost 3 bases and the J gene lost 3 bases, with 9 bases spanning the gap. Germline V gives CDR1 ENHRY, CDR2 SYGVKD. The CDR3 loop is CAISDGVLYEQYF. In nucleotides, the CDR3 is TGTGCCATCAGTGACGGAGTACTCTACGAGCAGTACTTC.

This clonotype was counted at least ten times. The chain has TRBV24-1 and TRBJ1-2; the D is unclear. The germline V gene has CDR1 KGHDR and CDR2 SFDVKD. The CDR3 runs to 14 residues. V shed 4 bases and J shed 7 bases, with 15 bases lying between them. The CDR3 coding sequence is TGTGCCACCAGTGACCGATTACGGGAATCTGGCTACACCTTC. Translation gives CATSDRLRESGYTF.

This rearrangement joins TRBV12-3 or TRBV12-4 to TRBJ1-5, with D possibly TRBD1 on 5 matching bases. This CDR3 spans 14 amino acids. V was clipped by 11 bases and J by 0 bases, with 14 bases between them. The CDR3 region has the DNA TGTGCCCGACAGTTTACATATAGCAATCAGCCCCAGCATTTT. The encoded protein is CARQFTYSNQPQHF.

The chain employs TRBV7-8 and TRBJ2-7; D is unclear. V lost 0 bases to trimming and J lost 4 bases, with 16 bases between them. CDR3 length: 16 residues. Germline CDR1 and CDR2: SGHVS and FQNEAQ. The CDR3 protein is CASSLAMAGNPYEQYF. The CDR3 DNA sequence: TGTGCCAGCAGCTTAGCGATGGCAGGCAATCCATACGAGCAGTACTTC.

This clonotype was seen many times. The rearrangement links TRBV24-1 to TRBJ2-5, with D perhaps matching TRBD2 (5 bases). Deletions cut 3 bases from V and 6 bases from J, with 13 bases between. The CDR3 runs 14 residues. The germline V gene encodes CDR1 KGHDR and CDR2 SFDVKD. For the CDR3, the DNA is TGTGCCACCAGTGATCCGGGATCTGGAAAGACCCAGTACTTC. This encodes CATSDPGSGKTQYF.

The rearrangement joins TRBV25-1 to TRBJ2-2, with D perhaps TRBD1 (5 bases). This CDR3 has 15 residues. Looked up from germline, CDR1 is MGHDK and CDR2 is SYGVNS. Between the trimmed V and J ends, which lost 8 bases and 0 bases, there was a span of 13 bases. The DNA for the CDR3 is TGTGCCAGCCAAGCAGGGTGGACGAACACCGGGGAGCTGTTTTTT. Translated, it gives CASQAGWTNTGELFF.

This clonotype has just one count. This sequence joins TRBV29-1 and TRBJ1-5; TRBD1 agrees at 7 bases. The ends lost 8 bases at V and 6 bases at J; junction bases unmatched: 4. The CDR3 contains 11 residues. The germline V gene has CDR1 SQVTM and CDR2 ANQGSEA. This CDR3 is CSWTGLQPQHF. As DNA, the CDR3 is TGCAGCTGGACAGGACTTCAGCCCCAGCATTTT.